Each of the 5 T cell receptor beta chains below was sequenced from the same sample in a study of T cell responses to AZD1222 COVID-19 vaccine. Produced via immunoSEQ multiplex PCR; TCRdb's table is partial and in-frame only. In the table there are roughly 140,000 clones, over 70% of which are singletons. The sample consisted of peripheral blood, taken 28 days after the second AZD1222 dose. The receptors stem from an adult who received the AZD1222 COVID-19 vaccine.

The V and J genes are TRBV11-2 and TRBJ2-5, with unresolved D. Trimming removed 5 bases at V and 1 base at J, with 2 bases between. Germline lookup yields CDR1 SGHAT and CDR2 FQNNGV. This CDR3 has 11 residues. The CDR3 region is CASSLQETQYF. The CDR3 DNA is TGTGCCAGCAGCCTCCAAGAGACCCAGTACTTC.

This clone was counted once. V is TRBV7-2 and J is TRBJ2-2, with D possibly matching TRBD2 (6 bases). The CDR3 length is 16 residues. V was pared by 4 bases and J by 1 base, with 13 bases between. Germline values: CDR1 SGHTA, CDR2 FQGNSA. CDR3 region: CASSSGPGVNTGELFF. The CDR3 nucleotides are TGTGCCAGCAGCTCGGGTCCGGGGGTGAACACCGGGGAGCTGTTTTTT. Variable domain in full (rest from reference TRBV7-2 and TRBJ2-2): GAGVSQSPSNKVTEKGKDVELRCDPISGHTALYWYRQSLGQGLEFLIYFQGNSAPDKSGLPSDRFSAERTGGSVSTLTIQRTQQEDSAVYLCASSSGPGVNTGELFFGEGSRLTVL.

J is TRBJ2-3 and V is TRBV7-2, with D uncertain. This CDR3 is 15 amino acids long. Deletions cut 7 bases from V and 5 bases from J, with 19 bases between. CDR1 SGHTA and CDR2 FQGNSA come from the germline V gene. The CDR3 nucleotides are TGTGCCAGCACCTTGAATCCCTTTGGCGGAGATACGCAGTATTTT. Amino acid sequence: CASTLNPFGGDTQYF.

CDR3 protein: CASSEIGKNSPLHF. In nucleotides, the CDR3 is TGTGCCAGCAGTGAAATAGGGAAGAATTCACCCCTCCACTTT. The chain has TRBV6-1 and TRBJ1-6; no clear D. The CDR3 has 14 residues. V was trimmed by 2 bases and J by 7 bases, leaving 9 bases between them. Germline V CDR1 and CDR2: MNHNS, SASEGT.

This chain's CDR3 is CASTLRPLNYGYTF. The CDR3 nucleotides read TGTGCCAGCACCCTAAGGCCCCTTAACTATGGCTACACCTTC. The J gene is TRBJ1-2, the V gene TRBV5-5, with D unclear. V was clipped by 6 bases and J by 1 base, with 13 bases between them. The CDR3 loop spans 14 amino acids. CDR1 SGHKS and CDR2 YYEKEE come from the germline V gene (reference sequence).